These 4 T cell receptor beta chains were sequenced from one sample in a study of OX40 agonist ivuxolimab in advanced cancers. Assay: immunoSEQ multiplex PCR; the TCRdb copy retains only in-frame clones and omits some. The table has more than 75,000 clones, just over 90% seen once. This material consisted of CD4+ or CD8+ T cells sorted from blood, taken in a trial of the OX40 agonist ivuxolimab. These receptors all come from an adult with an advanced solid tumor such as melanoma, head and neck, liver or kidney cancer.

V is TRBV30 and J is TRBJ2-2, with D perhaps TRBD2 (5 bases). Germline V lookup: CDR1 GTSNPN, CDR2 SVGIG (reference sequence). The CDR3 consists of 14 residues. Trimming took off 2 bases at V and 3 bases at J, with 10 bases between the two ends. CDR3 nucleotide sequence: TGTGCCTGGAGTCGGGGTTCTCACACCGGGGAGCTGTTTTTT. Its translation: CAWSRGSHTGELFF.

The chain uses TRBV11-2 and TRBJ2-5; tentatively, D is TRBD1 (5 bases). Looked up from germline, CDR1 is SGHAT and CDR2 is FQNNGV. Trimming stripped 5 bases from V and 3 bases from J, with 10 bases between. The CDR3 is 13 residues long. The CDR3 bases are TGTGCCAGCAGCATAGGGGCGGAAGAGACCCAGTACTTC. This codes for CASSIGAEETQYF. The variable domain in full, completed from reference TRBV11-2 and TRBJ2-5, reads EAGVAQSPRYKIIEKRQSVAFWCNPISGHATLYWYQQILGQGPKLLIQFQNNGVVDDSQLPKDRFSAERLKGVDSTLKIQPAKLEDSAVYLCASSIGAEETQYFGPGTRLLVL.

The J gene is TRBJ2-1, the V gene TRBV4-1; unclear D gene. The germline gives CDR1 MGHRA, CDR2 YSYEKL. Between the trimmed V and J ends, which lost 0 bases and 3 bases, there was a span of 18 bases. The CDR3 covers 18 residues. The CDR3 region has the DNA TGCGCCAGCAGCCAAGACCAACCCGAAGGGTCGCTCTACAATGAGCAGTTCTTC. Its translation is CASSQDQPEGSLYNEQFF.

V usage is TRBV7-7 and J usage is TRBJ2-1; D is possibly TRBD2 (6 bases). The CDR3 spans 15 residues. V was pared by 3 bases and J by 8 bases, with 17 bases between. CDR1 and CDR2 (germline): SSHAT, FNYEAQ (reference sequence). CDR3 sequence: CASSLGDSGVHEQFF. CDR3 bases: TGTGCCAGCAGCTTGGGGGACTCAGGCGTACATGAGCAGTTCTTC.